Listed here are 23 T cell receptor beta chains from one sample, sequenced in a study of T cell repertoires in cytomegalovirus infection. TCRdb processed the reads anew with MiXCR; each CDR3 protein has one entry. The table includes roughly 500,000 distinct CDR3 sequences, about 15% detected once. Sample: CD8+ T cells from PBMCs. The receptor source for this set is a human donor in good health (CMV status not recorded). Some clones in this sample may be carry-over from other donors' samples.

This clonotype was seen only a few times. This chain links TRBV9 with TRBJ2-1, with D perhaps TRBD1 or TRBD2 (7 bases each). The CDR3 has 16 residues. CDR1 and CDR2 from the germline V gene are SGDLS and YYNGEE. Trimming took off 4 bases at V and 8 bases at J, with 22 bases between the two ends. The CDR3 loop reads CASSKGGGRGLDEQFF. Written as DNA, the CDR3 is TGTGCCAGCAGCAAGGGGGGGGGAAGGGGGCTGGATGAGCAGTTCTTC.

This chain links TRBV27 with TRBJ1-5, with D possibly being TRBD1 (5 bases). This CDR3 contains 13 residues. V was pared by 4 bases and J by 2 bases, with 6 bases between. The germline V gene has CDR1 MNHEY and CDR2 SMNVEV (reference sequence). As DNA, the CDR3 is TGTGCCAGCAGTTGGGACGGCAATCAGCCCCAGCATTTT. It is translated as CASSWDGNQPQHF.

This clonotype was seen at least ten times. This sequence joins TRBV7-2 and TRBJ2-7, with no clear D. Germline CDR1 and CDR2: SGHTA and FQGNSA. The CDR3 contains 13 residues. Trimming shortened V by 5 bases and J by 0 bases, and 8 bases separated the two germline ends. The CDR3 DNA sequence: TGTGCCAGCAGCCCCCCGGCCTCCTACGAGCAGTACTTC. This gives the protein CASSPPASYEQYF.

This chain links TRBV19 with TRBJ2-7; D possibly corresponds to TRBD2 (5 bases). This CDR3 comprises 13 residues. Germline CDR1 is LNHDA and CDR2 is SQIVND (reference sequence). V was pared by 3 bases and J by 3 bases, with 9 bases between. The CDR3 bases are TGTGCCAGTAGTATTAGCGACGACTACGAGCAGTACTTC. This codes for CASSISDDYEQYF.

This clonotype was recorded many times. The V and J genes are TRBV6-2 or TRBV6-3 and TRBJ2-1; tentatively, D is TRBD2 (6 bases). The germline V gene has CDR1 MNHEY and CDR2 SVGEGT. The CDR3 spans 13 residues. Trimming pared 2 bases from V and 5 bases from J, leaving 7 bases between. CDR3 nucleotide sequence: TGTGCCAGCAGTTACGGCGGGGACAATGAGCAGTTCTTC. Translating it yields CASSYGGDNEQFF.

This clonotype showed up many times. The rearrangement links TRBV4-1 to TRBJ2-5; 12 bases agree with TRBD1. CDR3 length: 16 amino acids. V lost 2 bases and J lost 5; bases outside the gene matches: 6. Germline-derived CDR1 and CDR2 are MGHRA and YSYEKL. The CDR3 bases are TGCGCCAGCAGCCAACCCGGGACAGGGGGCCAGGAGACCCAGTACTTC. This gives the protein CASSQPGTGGQETQYF.

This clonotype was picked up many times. CDR3 nucleotide sequence: TGTGCCAGCAGTGATTTTCCGGACGACTATGGCTACACCTTC. Protein: CASSDFPDDYGYTF. V gene TRBV6-1 combines with J gene TRBJ1-2, with D uncertain. Trimming stripped 3 bases from V and 3 bases from J, with 11 bases between. The CDR3 runs to 14 residues. Germline CDR1 reads MNHNS; CDR2 reads SASEGT.

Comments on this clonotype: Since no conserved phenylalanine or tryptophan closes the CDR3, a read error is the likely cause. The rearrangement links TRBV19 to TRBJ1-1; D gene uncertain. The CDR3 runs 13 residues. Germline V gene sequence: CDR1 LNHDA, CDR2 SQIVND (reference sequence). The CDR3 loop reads CARSTLGPTEAFY. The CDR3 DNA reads TGTGCCAGGAGTACCCTCGGTCCCACGGAAGCTTTCTAT.

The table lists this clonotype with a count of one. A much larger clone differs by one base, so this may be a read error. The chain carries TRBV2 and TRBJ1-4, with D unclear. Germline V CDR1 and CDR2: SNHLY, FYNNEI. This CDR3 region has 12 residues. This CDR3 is CASSETNENLFF. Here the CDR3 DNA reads TGTGCCAGCAGTGAAACCAATGAAAATCTGTTTTTT.

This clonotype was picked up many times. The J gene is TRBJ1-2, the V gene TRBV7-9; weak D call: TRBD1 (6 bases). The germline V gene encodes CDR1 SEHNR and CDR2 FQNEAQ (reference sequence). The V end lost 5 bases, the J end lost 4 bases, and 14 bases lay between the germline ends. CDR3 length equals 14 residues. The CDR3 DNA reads TGTGCCAGCAGCCCAGGGGCCGGGGCCTATGGCTACACCTTC. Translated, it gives CASSPGAGAYGYTF.

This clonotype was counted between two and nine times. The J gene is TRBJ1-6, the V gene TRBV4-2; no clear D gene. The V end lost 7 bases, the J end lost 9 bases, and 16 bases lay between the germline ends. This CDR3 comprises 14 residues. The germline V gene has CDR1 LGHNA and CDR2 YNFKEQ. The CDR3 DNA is TGTGCCAGCACTTCCCAGGACGGTCGTTCACCCCTCCACTTT. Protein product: CASTSQDGRSPLHF.

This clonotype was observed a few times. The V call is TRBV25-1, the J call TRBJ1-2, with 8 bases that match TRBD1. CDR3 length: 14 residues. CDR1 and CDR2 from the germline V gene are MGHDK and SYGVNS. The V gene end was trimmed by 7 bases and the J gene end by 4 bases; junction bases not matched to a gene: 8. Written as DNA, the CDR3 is TGTGCCAGCATTAAGCAGGGGGCTTTCTATGGCTACACCTTC. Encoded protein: CASIKQGAFYGYTF.

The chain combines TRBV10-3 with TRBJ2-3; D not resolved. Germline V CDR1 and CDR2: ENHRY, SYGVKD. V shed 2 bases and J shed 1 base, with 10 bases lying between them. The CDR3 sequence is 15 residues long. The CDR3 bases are TGTGCCATCAGTGAGGCTGGCAGAGGCACAGATACGCAGTATTTT. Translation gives CAISEAGRGTDTQYF.

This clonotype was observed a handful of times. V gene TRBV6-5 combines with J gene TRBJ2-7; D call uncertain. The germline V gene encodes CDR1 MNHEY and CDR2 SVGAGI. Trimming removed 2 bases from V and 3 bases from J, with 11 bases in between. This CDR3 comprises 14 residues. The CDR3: CASSYRERNYEQYF. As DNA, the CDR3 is TGTGCCAGCAGTTACAGAGAAAGGAACTACGAGCAGTACTTC.

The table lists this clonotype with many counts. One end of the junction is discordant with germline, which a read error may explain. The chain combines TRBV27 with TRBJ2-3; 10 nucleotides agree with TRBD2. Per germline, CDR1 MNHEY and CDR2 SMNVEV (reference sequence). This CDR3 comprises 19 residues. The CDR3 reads CASSLSGLASRPSTDTQYF. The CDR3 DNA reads TGTGCCAGCAGCTTATCGGGACTAGCGTCGAGACCCAGCACAGATACGCAGTATTTT.

The CDR3 nucleotides read TGCAGCGCCGCAGGGTTTACTAATGAAAAACTGTTTTTT. Translated: CSAAGFTNEKLFF. The chain links TRBV29-1 to TRBJ1-4; possibly TRBD1 for D (5 bases). The length of the CDR3 is 13 residues. CDR1 and CDR2 from the germline V gene are SQVTM and ANQGSEA. V dropped 7 bases and J dropped 2 bases, with 11 bases sitting between them.

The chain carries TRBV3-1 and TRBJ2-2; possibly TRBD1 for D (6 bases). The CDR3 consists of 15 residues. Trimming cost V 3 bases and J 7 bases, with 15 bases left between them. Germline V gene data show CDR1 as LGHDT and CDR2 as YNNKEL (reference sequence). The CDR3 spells CASSHVTGQDGELFF. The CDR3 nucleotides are TGTGCCAGCAGCCATGTAACAGGGCAGGACGGGGAGCTGTTTTTT.

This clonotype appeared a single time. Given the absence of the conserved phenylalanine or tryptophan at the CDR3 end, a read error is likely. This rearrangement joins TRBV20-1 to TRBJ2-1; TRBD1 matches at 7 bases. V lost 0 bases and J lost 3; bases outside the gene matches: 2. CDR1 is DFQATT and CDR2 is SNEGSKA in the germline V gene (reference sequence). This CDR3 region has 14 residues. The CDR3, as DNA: TGCAGTGCTAGAGATGGGGACAGCTACAATGAGCAGTTCTAC. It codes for CSARDGDSYNEQFY.

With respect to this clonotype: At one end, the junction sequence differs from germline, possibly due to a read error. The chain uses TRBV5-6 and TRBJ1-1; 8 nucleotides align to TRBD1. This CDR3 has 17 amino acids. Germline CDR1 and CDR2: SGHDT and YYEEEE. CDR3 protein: CASSRDRSLSMNTGAFF. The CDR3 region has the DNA TGTGCCAGCAGCCGGGACAGGTCACTTTCCATGAACACTGGAGCTTTCTTT.

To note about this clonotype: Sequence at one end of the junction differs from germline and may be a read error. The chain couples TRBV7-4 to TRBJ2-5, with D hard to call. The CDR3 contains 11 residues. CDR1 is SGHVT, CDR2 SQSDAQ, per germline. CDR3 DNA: TGTGCCAACAGCCTCCAAGAGACCCAGTACTTC. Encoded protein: CANSLQETQYF.

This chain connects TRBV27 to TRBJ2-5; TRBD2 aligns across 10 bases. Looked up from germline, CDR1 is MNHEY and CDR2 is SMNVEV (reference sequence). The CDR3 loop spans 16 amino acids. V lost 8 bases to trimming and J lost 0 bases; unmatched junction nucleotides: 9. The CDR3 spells CASQWTSGTNQETQYF. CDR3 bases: TGTGCCAGCCAATGGACTAGCGGAACGAACCAAGAGACCCAGTACTTC.

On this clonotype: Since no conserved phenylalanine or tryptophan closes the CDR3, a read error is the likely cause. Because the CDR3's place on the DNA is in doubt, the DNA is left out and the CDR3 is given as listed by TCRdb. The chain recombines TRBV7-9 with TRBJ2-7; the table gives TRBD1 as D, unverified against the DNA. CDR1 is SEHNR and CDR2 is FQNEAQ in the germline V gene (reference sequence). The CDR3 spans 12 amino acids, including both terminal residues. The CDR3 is CASSSSLGTEYL.

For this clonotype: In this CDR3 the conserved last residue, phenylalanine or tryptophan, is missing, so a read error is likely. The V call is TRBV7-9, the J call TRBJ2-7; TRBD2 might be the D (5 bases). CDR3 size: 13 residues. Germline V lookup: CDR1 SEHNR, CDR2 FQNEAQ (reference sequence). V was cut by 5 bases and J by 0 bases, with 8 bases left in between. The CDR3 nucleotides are TGTGCCAGCAGCCCTACTAGCTCCTACGAGCAGTACTTA. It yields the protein CASSPTSSYEQYL.